The sequence of this T cell receptor beta chain was determined in a study of graft-versus-host responses after intestinal transplantation. Study conclusions and caveats: Graft-donor T cell macrochimerism coincided with high graft-versus-host to host-versus-graft clonal ratios in allografts. The recipient marrow held GvH clones, and some of them showed up first in ileum or blood.

Here immunoSEQ multiplex PCR was the method, and the copy in TCRdb shows in-frame clones only, minus some. Of under 75,000 clones in the sample, around nine tenths were seen once. Processing of graft tissue released intraepithelial and lamina propria lymphocytes. On this clone: Antigen: not known.

After removal of 2 bases from V and 6 bases from J, the junction contained 11 bases not matched to a gene. This CDR3 comprises 16 residues. CDR1 is SQVTM and CDR2 is ANQGSEA in the germline V gene. The material sequenced was ileum tissue, taken about 350 days after transplant. The source of this sequence is a human patient who received an intestinal transplant, so some T cells may come from the graft donor. The chain joins TRBV29-1 to TRBJ2-1, with 9 bases identical to TRBD2. CDR3 in amino acids: CSVETGLAGLGNEQFF. In DNA form, the CDR3 reads TGCAGCGTTGAAACGGGACTAGCAGGTCTCGGCAATGAGCAGTTCTTC.